The 10 T cell receptor beta chains below all came from one sample that was sequenced in a study of OX40 agonist ivuxolimab in advanced cancers. The repertoire was sequenced with immunoSEQ multiplex PCR; TCRdb's copy has only in-frame clones and lacks some. In the table there are about 64,000 clones, around 84% of which are singletons. The input for sequencing was CD4+ or CD8+ T cells sorted from blood, taken in a trial of the OX40 agonist ivuxolimab. The receptor set was obtained from an adult with an advanced solid tumor such as melanoma, head and neck, liver or kidney cancer.

The chain employs TRBV7-3 and TRBJ2-6; tentatively, D is TRBD2 (6 bases). Deletions cut 1 base from V and 0 bases from J, with 10 bases between. The CDR3 has 17 amino acids. Germline CDR1 is SGHTA and CDR2 is FQGTGA. CDR3 in amino acids: CASSLMERASGANVLTF. CDR3 coding DNA: TGTGCCAGCAGCTTAATGGAGCGGGCCTCTGGGGCCAACGTCCTGACTTTC.

The rearrangement joins TRBV5-1 to TRBJ2-7; TRBD2 matches 11 bases. The junction had 8 bases not matched to a gene; V was cut back by 4 bases and J by 5 bases. The germline V gene has CDR1 SGHRS and CDR2 YFSETQ. The CDR3 length is 15 residues. The CDR3, as DNA: TGCGCCAGCAGCGTAGCACTAGCGGGAGAGCACGAGCAGTACTTC. Its protein product is CASSVALAGEHEQYF.

The chain is built from TRBV11-2 and TRBJ2-2; TRBD2 is a possible D gene (5 bases). The CDR3 contains 16 residues. The germline gives CDR1 SGHAT, CDR2 FQNNGV. V was cut by 1 base and J by 3 bases, with 12 bases left in between. CDR3 amino acids: CASSLGGGRDTGELFF. CDR3 sequence (DNA): TGTGCCAGCAGCTTAGGAGGAGGCAGAGACACCGGGGAGCTGTTTTTT.

This rearrangement joins TRBV7-8 to TRBJ2-1; a possible D gene is TRBD2 (6 bases). Trimming took 5 bases from V and 4 from J, leaving 18 bases between them. The germline V gene has CDR1 SGHVS and CDR2 FQNEAQ. The CDR3 sequence is 16 residues long. This CDR3 is CASSPRVSGVYNEQFF. CDR3 nucleotides: TGTGCCAGCAGCCCCCGTGTTAGCGGAGTATACAATGAGCAGTTCTTC.

The chain has TRBV30 and TRBJ1-2; the D is unclear. There are 14 residues in the CDR3. V lost 2 bases, J lost 7 bases, and 17 bases lay in between. CDR1 GTSNPN and CDR2 SVGIG come from the germline V gene (reference sequence). This CDR3 reads CAWSSTHTQTGYTF. The CDR3 DNA reads TGTGCCTGGAGTTCGACCCATACCCAGACTGGCTACACCTTC.

This clone was picked up one time. J is TRBJ2-2 and V is TRBV5-4; TRBD1 or TRBD2 may be the D gene (6 bases each). The CDR3 length is 15 residues. Germline V gene data show CDR1 as SGHNT and CDR2 as YYREEE (reference sequence). V gave up 6 bases and J gave up 2 bases, with 14 bases separating them. CDR3 residues: CASTFGGTNTGELFF. CDR3 sequence (DNA): TGTGCCAGCACCTTCGGCGGGACAAACACCGGGGAGCTGTTTTTT.

A single count supports this clone. The rearrangement uses TRBV13 and TRBJ2-7, with 8 bases fitting TRBD2. This CDR3 is built from 15 residues. After removal of 5 bases from V and 7 bases from J, the junction contained 13 bases not matched to a gene. CDR1 is PRHDT, CDR2 FYEKMQ, per germline (reference sequence). CDR3: CASSPRTGGGLEQYF. In DNA form, the CDR3 reads TGTGCCAGCAGCCCGAGGACTGGCGGGGGGTTGGAGCAGTACTTC.

This chain connects TRBV7-9 to TRBJ2-1, with 12 nucleotides matching TRBD2. Per germline, CDR1 SEHNR and CDR2 FQNEAQ (reference sequence). The CDR3 contains 16 residues. J gave up 5 bases and V 4 bases, and 6 bases lay outside the gene matches. The CDR3 region is CASSSWTSGENNEQFF. CDR3 in DNA: TGTGCCAGCAGCTCGTGGACTAGCGGGGAAAACAATGAGCAGTTCTTC.

This clone was detected only a few times. V usage is TRBV6-1 and J usage is TRBJ1-1; D gene ambiguous. The CDR3 has 14 amino acids. The V gene lost 5 bases and the J gene lost 0 bases, with 10 bases spanning the gap. CDR1 and CDR2 from the germline V gene are MNHNS and SASEGT. The CDR3 loop is CASSLLGLNTEAFF. CDR3 coding DNA: TGTGCCAGCAGTTTGCTGGGTTTGAACACTGAAGCTTTCTTT.

J is TRBJ2-7 and V is TRBV11-3, with 12 bases aligning to TRBD2. The trim removed 0 bases at V and 2 bases at J, leaving 2 bases unmatched. CDR1 SGHNT and CDR2 YENEEA come from the germline V gene. The CDR3 is 16 amino acids. CDR3 residues: CASSLDWTSGAYEQYF. The CDR3 bases are TGTGCCAGCAGCTTAGATTGGACTAGCGGGGCCTACGAGCAGTACTTC.